The 15 T cell receptor beta chains below all came from one sample that was sequenced in a study of early T cells in non-severe SARS-CoV-2 infection (dated by TCRdb to the early 2020s). Library preparation employed 5' RACE. The instrument given in TCRdb is NextSeq 500. TCRdb reprocessed the public reads (quality trimming at Q25 with fastp, clone calling with MiXCR) and kept in-frame beta chains. All rows with the same CDR3 protein become a single entry with the most common DNA and genes. This sample holds about 83,000 distinct CDR3 sequences; roughly 10% were observed only once. Of the sample, 8% to 8.5% is held by the ten largest clones. The sequencing used whole blood, collected at baseline. These receptor sequences come from an adult who was a healthcare worker with PCR-confirmed SARS-CoV-2 infection or an uninfected control (not recorded which).

This rearrangement joins TRBV7-6 to TRBJ2-1; D is unclear. The CDR3 runs to 15 residues. Germline CDR1 is SGHVS and CDR2 is FNYEAQ. The V gene lost 5 bases and the J gene lost 5 bases, with 16 bases spanning the gap. CDR3 region: CASSPISTSNNEQFF. The CDR3 nucleotides read TGTGCCAGCAGCCCAATCTCGACCTCTAACAATGAGCAGTTCTTC.

This clonotype has a count of ten or more. The chain is built from TRBV18 and TRBJ1-6; unclear D gene. Trimming took 3 bases from V and 9 from J, leaving 15 bases between them. In germline, CDR1 is KGHSH, CDR2 LQKENI. The CDR3 runs 15 residues. The CDR3 loop reads CASSPTTSQSSPLHF. The CDR3 coding sequence is TGTGCCAGCTCACCGACCACTTCCCAGAGTTCACCCCTCCACTTT.

In this sample, this clonotype turned up a few times. The CDR3 loop is CASSQTGTGYPSSSYEQYF. CDR3 bases: TGTGCCAGCAGCCAGACCGGGACAGGGTACCCCTCCAGCTCCTACGAGCAGTACTTC. The gene calls are TRBV7-3 and TRBJ2-7; 9 positions match TRBD1. Trimming removed 5 bases from V and 0 bases from J; junction bases left unmatched: 17. From germline, CDR1 is SGHTA and CDR2 FQGTGA. This CDR3 spans 19 amino acids.

This clonotype has ten or more counts. This chain links TRBV2 with TRBJ2-7, with D hard to call. The V end was cut by 4 bases, the J end by 2 bases, with 12 bases between. This CDR3 is 14 amino acids long. Per germline, CDR1 SNHLY and CDR2 FYNNEI. In DNA, the CDR3 is TGTGCCAGCAGTGCTTACAGTAATGCCTACGAGCAGTACTTC. Amino acids: CASSAYSNAYEQYF.

The chain carries TRBV7-9 and TRBJ1-1; no clear D. The V gene lost 1 base and the J gene lost 6 bases, with 12 bases spanning the gap. Germline lookup yields CDR1 SEHNR and CDR2 FQNEAQ (reference sequence). This CDR3 region has 14 residues. For the CDR3, the DNA is TGTGCCAGCAGCTTAGAAAGCCCTAACTCTGAAGCTTTCTTT. Protein sequence: CASSLESPNSEAFF.

This clonotype was recorded at least ten times. This sequence joins TRBV20-1 and TRBJ2-1, with D maybe TRBD2 (5 bases). The CDR3 sequence is 12 residues long. The ends were cut back, 4 bases at V and 7 bases at J, with 11 bases in the middle. Germline loops: CDR1 DFQATT, CDR2 SNEGSKA (reference sequence). This CDR3 is CSATRAENEQFF. The CDR3 DNA reads as TGCAGTGCTACGCGGGCGGAGAATGAGCAGTTCTTC.

V gene TRBV27 combines with J gene TRBJ2-7; D unclear. The CDR3 sequence is 13 residues long. Trimming shortened V by 4 bases and J by 3 bases, and 10 bases separated the two germline ends. Germline V gene data show CDR1 as MNHEY and CDR2 as SMNVEV (reference sequence). The CDR3 sequence: CASSWGTHYEQYF. CDR3 nucleotide sequence: TGTGCCAGCAGTTGGGGTACGCACTACGAGCAGTACTTC.

The CDR3 nucleotides read TGTGCCAGCAGCGGCCGGGACGGATCTAGCGGGAGGAAGCGGGAGCAGTACTTC. This codes for CASSGRDGSSGRKREQYF. This chain links TRBV7-8 with TRBJ2-7; 11 positions agree with TRBD2. V was pared by 5 bases and J by 7 bases, with 19 bases of the junction left unmatched. This CDR3 spans 18 amino acids. The germline V gene has CDR1 SGHVS and CDR2 FQNEAQ.

This clonotype was counted between two and nine times. The genes are TRBV5-1 and TRBJ2-7, with D perhaps being TRBD1 or TRBD2 (5 bases each). Deletions cut 3 bases from V and 2 bases from J, with 18 bases between. The CDR3 extends over 16 amino acids. The germline gives CDR1 SGHRS, CDR2 YFSETQ. The CDR3 sequence: CASSSAGTMAAYEQYF. CDR3 in DNA: TGCGCCAGCAGCTCCGCCGGGACCATGGCGGCCTACGAGCAGTACTTC.

The table lists this clonotype with many counts. The rearrangement links TRBV7-2 to TRBJ1-5; a weak D match, TRBD1 (5 bases). The CDR3 is 15 amino acids. Germline V CDR1 and CDR2: SGHTA, FQGNSA. V lost 5 bases and J 0 bases, leaving 11 bases between the germline ends. CDR3 DNA sequence: TGTGCCAGCAGCCTCTACGGGACTAGCAATCAGCCCCAGCATTTT. As protein: CASSLYGTSNQPQHF.

V gene TRBV10-3 combines with J gene TRBJ1-1; TRBD1 agrees at 10 bases. This CDR3 has 14 amino acids. Germline CDR1 and CDR2: ENHRY and SYGVKD. With 5 bases clipped from V and 3 bases from J, the junction kept 3 bases outside the gene matches. CDR3 residues: CAISRTGGDTEAFF. The DNA of the CDR3 is TGTGCCATCAGTCGGACAGGGGGAGACACTGAAGCTTTCTTT.

This sequence joins TRBV28 and TRBJ1-2; no clear D. The CDR3 loop spans 13 amino acids. In germline, CDR1 is MDHEN, CDR2 SYDVKM. The V and J ends lost 5 bases and 5 bases respectively, with 12 bases between them. CDR3 in DNA: TGTGCCAGCAGTGATTCAGGTGATTATGGCTACACCTTC. Translated, it gives CASSDSGDYGYTF.

The gene calls are TRBV10-3 and TRBJ2-1, with D tentatively TRBD1 or TRBD2 (5 bases each). The CDR3 is 12 residues long. Trimming cost V 10 bases and J 9 bases, with 16 bases left between them. CDR1 and CDR2 (germline): ENHRY, SYGVKD. This CDR3 reads CATRLGETEQFF. In DNA form, the CDR3 reads TGTGCCACCCGTCTAGGGGAGACTGAGCAGTTCTTC.

This clonotype has a handful of counts. The rearrangement joins TRBV29-1 to TRBJ1-1; no reliable D call. Trimming pared 6 bases from V and 0 bases from J, leaving 8 bases between. Germline lookup yields CDR1 SQVTM and CDR2 ANQGSEA. The CDR3 contains 12 residues. CDR3 DNA: TGCAGCGTCCGGGTTCTGAACACTGAAGCTTTCTTT. It encodes CSVRVLNTEAFF.

The table lists this clonotype with a few counts. The chain carries TRBV20-1 and TRBJ2-5; D ambiguous. V lost 5 bases and J lost 5, with 9 bases in between. The CDR3 length is 11 residues. Per the germline V gene, CDR1 is DFQATT and CDR2 is SNEGSKA (reference sequence). CDR3 in amino acids: CSALLWETQYF. CDR3 bases: TGCAGTGCTCTTCTATGGGAGACCCAGTACTTC.